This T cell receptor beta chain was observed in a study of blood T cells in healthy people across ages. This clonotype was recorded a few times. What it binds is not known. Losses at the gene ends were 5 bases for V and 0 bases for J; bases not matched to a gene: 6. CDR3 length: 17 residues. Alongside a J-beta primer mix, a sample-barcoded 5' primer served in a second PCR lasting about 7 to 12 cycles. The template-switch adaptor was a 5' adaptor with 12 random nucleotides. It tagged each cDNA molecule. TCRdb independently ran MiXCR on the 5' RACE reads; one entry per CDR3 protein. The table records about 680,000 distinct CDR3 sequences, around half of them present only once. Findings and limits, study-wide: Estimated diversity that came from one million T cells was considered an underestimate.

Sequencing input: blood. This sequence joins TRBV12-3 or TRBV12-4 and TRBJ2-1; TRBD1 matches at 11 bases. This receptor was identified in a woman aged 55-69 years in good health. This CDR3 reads CASSPGTGGSSYNEQFF. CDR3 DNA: TGTGCCAGCAGTCCTGGGACAGGGGGTTCCTCCTACAATGAGCAGTTCTTC.